The rows below give T cell receptor beta chains drawn from one sample of a study of cytotoxic CD8 clonotypes in ibrutinib-treated CLL. TCRdb's copy holds only in-frame clones and misses some; the assay was immunoSEQ multiplex PCR. The sample includes 29,000 or so clones, around 63% seen only once; the top ten take roughly 51%. Specimen: PBMCs, collected after 24 months of ibrutinib treatment. Source of these receptors: a human donor with chronic lymphocytic leukemia. Each CDR3 is given with its conserved first and last residue. A D gene is named only where the DNA matches it firmly. Clone size is shown for a subset of rows, as once, few, many or a class of expanded clone.

TRBV10-3	TRBJ1-2	.	few	TGTGCCATCAGTGAGTGGGGGGAAAGCTATGGCTACACCTTC	CAISEWGESYGYTF
TRBV4-3	TRBJ1-1	.	.	TGCGCCAGCAGCCAAGAGATGAACACTGAAGCTTTCTTT	CASSQEMNTEAFF
TRBV5-4	TRBJ2-1	.	few	TGTGCCAGCAGCCAATTTAACAATGAGCAGTTCTTC	CASSQFNNEQFF
TRBV28	TRBJ2-7	.	.	TGTGCCAGCAGCCCTATTGGGGGGTCCTCCTACGAGCAGTACTTC	CASSPIGGSSYEQYF
TRBV4-1	TRBJ1-5	TRBD1	.	TGCGCCAGCAGCCGCTACGACAGGGGGCTGGATCAGCCCCAGCATTTT	CASSRYDRGLDQPQHF
TRBV6-6	TRBJ1-4	.	.	TGTGCCACCCAGACGGGCCGGTTAGGGGAAAAACTGTTTTTT	CATQTGRLGEKLFF
TRBV5-1	TRBJ2-3	TRBD1	.	TGCGCCAGCAGCTCCCAGGGGGCGGGCACAGATACGCAGTATTTT	CASSSQGAGTDTQYF
TRBV6-1	TRBJ1-5	TRBD1	.	TGTGCCAGCAGGGACAGGGGATATAGCAATCAGCCCCAGCATTTT	CASRDRGYSNQPQHF
TRBV29-1	TRBJ1-1	TRBD1	few	TGCAGCGCTGGGGACAGGGATGCTTTCTTT	CSAGDRDAFF
TRBV13	TRBJ2-7	.	.	TGTGCCAGCAGCCAGACCATTACCTACGAGCAGTACTTC	CASSQTITYEQYF
TRBV14	TRBJ2-5	.	.	TGTGCCAGCAGCCAAGATATACGCCGGGAGACCCAGTACTTC	CASSQDIRRETQYF
TRBV11-2	TRBJ1-2	TRBD1	.	TGTGCCAGCAGGCGCGGGACAGAGTATGGCTACACCTTC	CASRRGTEYGYTF
TRBV19	TRBJ2-1	.	.	TGTGCCACCCGTTCCCCGGGGAACCTCTACAATGAGCAGTTCTTC	CATRSPGNLYNEQFF
TRBV30	TRBJ1-4	.	.	TGTGCCACGGGGGGTCAGGGCGAAAAACTGTTTTTT	CATGGQGEKLFF
TRBV9	TRBJ1-2	TRBD1	.	TGTGCCAGCAGCATCCGGACAGGGCGGGAGGGCTACACCTTC	CASSIRTGREGYTF
TRBV5-1	TRBJ2-1	.	.	TGCGCCAGCAGCAGCCGGCTAGCCGGGCCGTACAATGAGCAGTTCTTC	CASSSRLAGPYNEQFF
TRBV29-1	TRBJ1-6	.	few	TGCAGCCCCGGCGGGGTAGGTTCACCCCTCCACTTT	CSPGGVGSPLHF
TRBV2	TRBJ2-3	TRBD2	.	TGTGCCAGCAGTGGAGCGGGGGGGCTCGGGGATACGCAGTATTTT	CASSGAGGLGDTQYF
TRBV9	TRBJ2-5	.	.	TGTGCCAGCAGCGTGAGGGGTAGCGGAGAGACCCAGTACTTC	CASSVRGSGETQYF
TRBV6-1	TRBJ1-6	.	.	TGTGCCAGCAGTGATAGGTGGAGCTCCTATAATTCACCCCTCCACTTT	CASSDRWSSYNSPLHF
TRBV7-9	TRBJ1-2	TRBD1	.	TGTGCCAGCAGCTTAGACCGAAGTGACAGGGTGGATGGCTACACCTTC	CASSLDRSDRVDGYTF
TRBV7-2	TRBJ1-5	.	.	TGTGCCAGCAGCCAGGGTAACAATCAGCCCCAGCATTTT	CASSQGNNQPQHF